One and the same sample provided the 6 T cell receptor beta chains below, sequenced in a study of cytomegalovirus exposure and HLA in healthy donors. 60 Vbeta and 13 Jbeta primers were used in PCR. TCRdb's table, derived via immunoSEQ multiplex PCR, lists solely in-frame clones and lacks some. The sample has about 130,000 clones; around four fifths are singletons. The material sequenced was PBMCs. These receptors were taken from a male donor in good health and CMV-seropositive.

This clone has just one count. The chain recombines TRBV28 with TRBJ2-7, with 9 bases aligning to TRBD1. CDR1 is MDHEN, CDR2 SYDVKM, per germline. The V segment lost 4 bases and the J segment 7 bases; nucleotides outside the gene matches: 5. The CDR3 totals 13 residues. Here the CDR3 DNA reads TGTGCCAGCAGTTGGACAGGGGATAAGGAGCAGTACTTC. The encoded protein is CASSWTGDKEQYF. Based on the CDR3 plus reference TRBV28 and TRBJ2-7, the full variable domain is DVKVTQSSRYLVKRTGEKVFLECVQDMDHENMFWYRQDPGLGLRLIYFSYDVKMKEKGDIPEGYSVSREKKERFSLILESASTNQTSMYLCASSWTGDKEQYFGPGTRLTVT.

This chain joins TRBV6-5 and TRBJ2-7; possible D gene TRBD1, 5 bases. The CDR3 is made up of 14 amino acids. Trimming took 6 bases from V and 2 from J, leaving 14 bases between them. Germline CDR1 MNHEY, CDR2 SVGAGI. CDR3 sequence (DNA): TGTGCCAGCAGAGCTTCGGGCAGGGCCTACGAGCAGTACTTC. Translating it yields CASRASGRAYEQYF.

CDR3 bases: TGTGCCAGCGGACAGGGTGTTGACTACGAGCAGTACTTC. This codes for CASGQGVDYEQYF. The chain joins TRBV9 to TRBJ2-7, with 8 bases that match TRBD1. Trimming cost V 7 bases and J 3 bases; bases outside gene matches: 6. Germline CDR1 and CDR2: SGDLS and YYNGEE. The CDR3 sequence is 13 residues long.

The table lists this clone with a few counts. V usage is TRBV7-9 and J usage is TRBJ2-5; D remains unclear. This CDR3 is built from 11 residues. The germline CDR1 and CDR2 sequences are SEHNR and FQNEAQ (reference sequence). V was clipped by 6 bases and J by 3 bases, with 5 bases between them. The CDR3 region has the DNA TGTGCCAGCAGGGCAGAAGAGACCCAGTACTTC. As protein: CASRAEETQYF.

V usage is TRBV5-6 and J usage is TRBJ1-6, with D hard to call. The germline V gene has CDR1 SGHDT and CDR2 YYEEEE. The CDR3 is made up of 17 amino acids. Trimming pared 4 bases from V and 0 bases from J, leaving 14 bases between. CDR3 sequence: CASSPLGPSSYNSPLHF. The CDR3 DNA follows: TGTGCCAGCAGCCCCCTAGGCCCCAGCTCCTATAATTCACCCCTCCACTTT.

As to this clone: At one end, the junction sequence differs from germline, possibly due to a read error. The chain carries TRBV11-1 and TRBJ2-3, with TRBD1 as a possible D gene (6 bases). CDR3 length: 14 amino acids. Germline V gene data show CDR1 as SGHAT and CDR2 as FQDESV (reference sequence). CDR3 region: CASSGDIFTHTQYF. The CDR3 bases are TGTGCCAGCAGCGGGGACATTTTCACACATACGCAGTATTTT.